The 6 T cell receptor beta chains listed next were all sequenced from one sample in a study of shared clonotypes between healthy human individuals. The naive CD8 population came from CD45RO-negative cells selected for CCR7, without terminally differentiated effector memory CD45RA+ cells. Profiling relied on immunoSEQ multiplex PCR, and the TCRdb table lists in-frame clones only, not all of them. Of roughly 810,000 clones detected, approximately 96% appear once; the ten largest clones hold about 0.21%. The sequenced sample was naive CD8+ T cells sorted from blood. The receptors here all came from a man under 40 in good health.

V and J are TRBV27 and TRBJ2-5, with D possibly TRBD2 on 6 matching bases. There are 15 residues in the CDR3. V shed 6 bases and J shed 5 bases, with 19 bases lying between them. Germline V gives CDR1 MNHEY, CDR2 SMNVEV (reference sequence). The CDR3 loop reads CASSFTGAGRETQYF. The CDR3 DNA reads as TGTGCCAGCAGCTTTACGGGAGCCGGGCGGGAGACCCAGTACTTC.

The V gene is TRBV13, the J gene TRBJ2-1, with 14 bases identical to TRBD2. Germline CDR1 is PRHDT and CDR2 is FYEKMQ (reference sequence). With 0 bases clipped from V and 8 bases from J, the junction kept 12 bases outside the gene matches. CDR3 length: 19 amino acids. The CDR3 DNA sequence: TGTGCCAGCAGCTTAGGACTGGGACTAGCGGGAGCTAGAGACCATGAGCAGTTCTTC. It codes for CASSLGLGLAGARDHEQFF.

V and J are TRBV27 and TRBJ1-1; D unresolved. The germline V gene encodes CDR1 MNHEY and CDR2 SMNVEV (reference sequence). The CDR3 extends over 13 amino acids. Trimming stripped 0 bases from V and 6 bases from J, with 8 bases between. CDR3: CASSLSRGAEAFF. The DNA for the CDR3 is TGTGCCAGCAGTTTATCTCGCGGGGCTGAAGCTTTCTTT.

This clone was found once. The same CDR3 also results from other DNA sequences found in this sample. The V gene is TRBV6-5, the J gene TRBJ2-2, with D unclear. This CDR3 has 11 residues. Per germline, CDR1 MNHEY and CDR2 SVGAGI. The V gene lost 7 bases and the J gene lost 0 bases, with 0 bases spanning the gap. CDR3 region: CASTNTGELFF. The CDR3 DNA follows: TGTGCCAGCACGAACACCGGGGAGCTGTTTTTT.

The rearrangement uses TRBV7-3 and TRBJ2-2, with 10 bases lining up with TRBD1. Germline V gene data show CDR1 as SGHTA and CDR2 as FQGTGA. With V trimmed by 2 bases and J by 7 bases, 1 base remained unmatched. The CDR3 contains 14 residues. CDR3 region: CASSLGTGVGELFF. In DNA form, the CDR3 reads TGTGCCAGCAGCTTAGGGACAGGGGTCGGGGAGCTGTTTTTT.

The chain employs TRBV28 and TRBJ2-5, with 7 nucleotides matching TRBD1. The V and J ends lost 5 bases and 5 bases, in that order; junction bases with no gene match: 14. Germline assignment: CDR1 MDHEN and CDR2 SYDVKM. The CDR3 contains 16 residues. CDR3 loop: CASSTRTGIGWETQYF. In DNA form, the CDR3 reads TGTGCCAGCAGTACGCGGACAGGCATCGGGTGGGAGACCCAGTACTTC.